The TCR beta chain under discussion was sequenced for a study of blood T cell repertoires in COVID-19. Looked up from germline, CDR1 is ENHRY and CDR2 is SYGVKD. The CDR3 extends over 11 amino acids. V lost 7 bases to trimming and J lost 5 bases, with 8 bases between them. Authors' analysis steps: Estimated nucleated cell counts came from reference gene primer amplification. Only in-frame clones appear in the TCRdb table, and some are missing; sequencing was by immunoSEQ multiplex PCR. V and J calls and clone size are those listed in that table; D and trimming were worked out from the DNA. The sample carries 99,000 or so clones, 75% to 90% recorded once.

The sample consisted of peripheral blood. This chain connects TRBV10-3 to TRBJ2-5, with D perhaps TRBD2 (5 bases). This sequence was found in a man aged 50-59 years with acute or convalescent COVID-19. Here the CDR3 reads CAIMRGETQYF. The CDR3 DNA reads as TGTGCCATCATGCGAGGGGAGACCCAGTACTTC.